The present TCR beta chain was sequenced within a study of CD8 T cells in ankylosing spondylitis. The study, taken as a whole, reports: Matched synovial fluid from ankylosing spondylitis patients was reported to be enriched for disease-linked clones.

Quantitative 5'-RACE with molecular barcodes generated TCR beta libraries. TCRdb called the 5' RACE reads again in MiXCR, with one record for every CDR3 protein. The sample has 300,000 to 350,000 distinct CDR3 sequences; roughly 14% are singletons. Germline-derived CDR1 and CDR2 are DFQATT and SNEGSKA (reference sequence). The CDR3 loop spans 13 amino acids. V was clipped by 5 bases and J by 8 bases, with 17 bases between them. This clonotype was counted only a few times. The antigen is undetermined. The TCR was taken from a male donor with ankylosing spondylitis or in good health (not recorded which). This sequence joins TRBV20-1 and TRBJ2-3; either TRBD1 or TRBD2 may supply D (6 bases each). The sequenced sample was blood, either unsorted or a sorted T cell fraction (not recorded which). In DNA, the CDR3 is TGCAGTGCTCCGGGGGCCGTCTCTCCTACGCAGTATTTT. Translating it yields CSAPGAVSPTQYF.